This T cell receptor (beta chain) was sequenced in a study of cytomegalovirus exposure and HLA in healthy donors. At the level of the study: Around 79 million unique TCRs, all from HLA-typed donors, were included in an early release of the data.

V was clipped by 3 bases and J by 2 bases; unmatched bases: 15. In germline, CDR1 is LGHNA, CDR2 YNFKEQ. The CDR3 consists of 18 residues. With 60 Vbeta and 13 Jbeta primers, the PCR was carried out. The method was immunoSEQ multiplex PCR; TCRdb's version includes in-frame clones alone and lacks a portion of them. The sample lists under 200,000 clones, roughly 80% occurring once. Study-level findings and limits: In a later analysis, V- and J-gene trimming of beta chains associated with a DCLRE1C missense variant, replicated independently. Earlier findings revealed that most TCR beta V segments proved productive either about 87% or about 30% of the time.

Of note for this clone: Its matching antigen is unknown.

The source of this sequence is a boy between 2 and 15 years old in good health and CMV-seronegative. The chain links TRBV4-2 to TRBJ2-7, with 8 bases identical to TRBD2. The sample taken for sequencing was PBMCs. Here the CDR3 DNA reads TGTGCCAGCAGCCATGTGGAAGGGGCGGGAGGCCTAGCCTACGAGCAGTACTTC. Translating gives CASSHVEGAGGLAYEQYF.